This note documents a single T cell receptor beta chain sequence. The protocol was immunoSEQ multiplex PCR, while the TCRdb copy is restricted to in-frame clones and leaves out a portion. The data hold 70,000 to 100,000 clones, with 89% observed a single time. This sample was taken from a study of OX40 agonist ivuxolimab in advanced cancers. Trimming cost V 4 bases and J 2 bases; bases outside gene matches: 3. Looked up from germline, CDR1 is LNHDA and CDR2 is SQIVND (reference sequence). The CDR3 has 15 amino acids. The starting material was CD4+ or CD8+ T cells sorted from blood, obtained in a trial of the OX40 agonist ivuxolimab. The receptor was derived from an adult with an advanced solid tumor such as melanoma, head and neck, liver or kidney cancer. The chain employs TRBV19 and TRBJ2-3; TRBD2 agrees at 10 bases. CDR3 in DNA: TGTGCCAGTAGTACTGGACTAGCGGCCACAGATACGCAGTATTTT. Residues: CASSTGLAATDTQYF.